This TCR beta chain was recorded in a study of regulatory T cells in long-lasting Graves disease. This clonotype was detected many times. Through Arm-PCR of CDR3 regions and iRepertoire HTBI primers, TCR beta libraries were built. TCRdb independently ran MiXCR on the multiplex PCR reads; one entry per CDR3 protein. The sample comprises about 500,000 distinct CDR3 sequences, around 15% of which are singletons, and 9% to 15% rests with the top ten. Documented time point: newly diagnosed GD, antithyroid drugs for less than 3 months. There was RNA extracted from PBMCs, and the TCR library was made from it. The sample was also linked to a second study, of T cells in Graves' hyperthyroidism and ophthalmopathy. That report notes: HTBI primers drove first-round RT-PCR of the TCR CDR3.

The sequence came from a man aged 35-49 years with Graves disease. Sequencing used peripheral blood mononuclear cells (PBMCs), obtained at new diagnosis, from a patient treated with antithyroid drugs.

The CDR3 DNA reads TGCAGTGCCCCCGCTAGGGCTAGCGGCAGGGATACGCAGTATTTT. Translating it yields CSAPARASGRDTQYF. The chain recombines TRBV20-1 with TRBJ2-3, with 7 positions matching TRBD2. The CDR3 length is 15 residues. Trimming removed 6 bases from V and 6 bases from J; junction bases left unmatched: 15. CDR1 and CDR2 (germline): DFQATT, SNEGSKA (reference sequence).